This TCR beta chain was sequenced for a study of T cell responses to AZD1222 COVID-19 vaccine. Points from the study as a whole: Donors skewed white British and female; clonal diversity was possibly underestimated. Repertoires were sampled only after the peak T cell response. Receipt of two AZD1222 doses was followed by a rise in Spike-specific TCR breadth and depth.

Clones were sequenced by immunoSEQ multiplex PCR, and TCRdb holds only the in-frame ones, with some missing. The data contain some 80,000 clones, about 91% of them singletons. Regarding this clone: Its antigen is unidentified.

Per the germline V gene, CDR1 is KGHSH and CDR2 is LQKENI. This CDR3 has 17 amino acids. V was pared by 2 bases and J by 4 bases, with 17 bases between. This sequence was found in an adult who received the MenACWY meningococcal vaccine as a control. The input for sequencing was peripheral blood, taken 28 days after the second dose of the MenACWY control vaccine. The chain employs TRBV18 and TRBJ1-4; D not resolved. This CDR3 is CASSPIDGPRNNEKLFF. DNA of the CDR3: TGTGCCAGCTCACCAATCGACGGGCCTCGTAATAATGAAAAACTGTTTTTT. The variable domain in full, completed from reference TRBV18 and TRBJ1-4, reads NAGVMQNPRHLVRRRGQEARLRCSPMKGHSHVYWYRQLPEEGLKFMVYLQKENIIDESGMPKERFSAEFPKEGPSILRIQQVVRGDSAAYFCASSPIDGPRNNEKLFFGSGTQLSVL.